One and the same sample provided the 23 T cell receptor beta chains below, sequenced in a study of identical twins. TCRdb reprocessed the 5' RACE reads via MiXCR and lists one record per CDR3 protein. The sample holds some 260,000 distinct CDR3 sequences, about 14% seen once. Sequencing used memory (CD45RO+) T cells sorted from blood. The receptors here all came from a woman aged 18-29 years in good health.

This clonotype was seen only a few times. The rearrangement uses TRBV5-1 and TRBJ1-1, with D hard to call. With 5 bases removed from V and 0 bases from J, the gap between germline ends came to 11 bases. The CDR3 has 14 residues. Germline CDR1 reads SGHRS; CDR2 reads YFSETQ. The CDR3 is CASRGSTMNTEAFF. In DNA form, the CDR3 reads TGCGCCAGCAGAGGCAGCACAATGAACACTGAAGCTTTCTTT.

About this clonotype: At one end, the junction sequence differs from germline, possibly due to a read error. The chain combines TRBV3-1 with TRBJ2-1, with 10 positions matching TRBD2. Germline values: CDR1 LGHDT, CDR2 YNNKEL (reference sequence). CDR3 length: 16 residues. CDR3 loop: CTSSPILAGLGGEQFF. CDR3 nucleotides: TGTACCAGCAGCCCTATACTAGCGGGGCTCGGCGGTGAGCAGTTCTTC.

This clonotype was detected many times. The CDR3 DNA reads TGCGCCAGCAGCCCAGCTGACAGGGTTAACTATGGCTACACCTTC. Its protein is CASSPADRVNYGYTF. The V gene is TRBV4-1, the J gene TRBJ1-2; 7 bases match TRBD1. Germline CDR1 reads MGHRA; CDR2 reads YSYEKL. This CDR3 has 15 amino acids. Germline trimming cut 4 bases from V and 1 base from J; bases unmatched to any gene: 6.

This clonotype occurred many times. V and J are TRBV12-3 or TRBV12-4 and TRBJ1-4; D uncertain. This CDR3 comprises 14 residues. Trimming pared 5 bases from V and 4 bases from J, leaving 11 bases between. CDR3 DNA: TGTGCCAGCAGTAAACCTTCCCTTAATGAAAAACTGTTTTTT. It is translated as CASSKPSLNEKLFF.

The chain is built from TRBV3-1 and TRBJ1-2, with D maybe TRBD1 (5 bases). V lost 1 base, J lost 6 bases, and 12 bases lay in between. Germline lookup yields CDR1 LGHDT and CDR2 YNNKEL (reference sequence). The CDR3 length is 14 residues. DNA for the CDR3: TGTGCCAGCAGCCAAGGACAGTCCCCCCATGGCTACACCTTC. Its protein product is CASSQGQSPHGYTF.

This clonotype occurred a few times. This chain joins TRBV20-1 and TRBJ2-1, with D unresolved. The CDR3 length is 14 residues. The germline CDR1 and CDR2 sequences are DFQATT and SNEGSKA (reference sequence). V was pared by 3 bases and J by 11 bases, with 20 bases between. DNA for the CDR3: TGCAGTGCTAGTCCCGGCGCCGGTACAATGAAGCAGTTCTTC. It specifies CSASPGAGTMKQFF.

The V gene is TRBV6-2 or TRBV6-3, the J gene TRBJ2-6; D unclear. Looked up from germline, CDR1 is MNHEY and CDR2 is SVGEGT. The ends were cut back, 6 bases at V and 4 bases at J, with 10 bases in the middle. The CDR3 is made up of 14 amino acids. CDR3 sequence (DNA): TGTGCCAGCAGCCCTGATACCGGGGCCAACGTCCTGACTTTC. As protein: CASSPDTGANVLTF.

This clonotype showed up just a few times. The chain combines TRBV7-9 with TRBJ2-2; D gene unclear. This CDR3 spans 14 amino acids. In germline, CDR1 is SEHNR, CDR2 FQNEAQ (reference sequence). V lost 5 bases, J lost 4 bases, and 11 bases lay in between. CDR3 in amino acids: CASSRNWRTGELFF. The CDR3, as DNA: TGTGCCAGCAGCCGAAATTGGCGCACCGGGGAGCTGTTTTTT.

Only a few counts were recorded for this clonotype. V and J are TRBV3-1 and TRBJ2-3; 8 nucleotides agree with TRBD2. This CDR3 region has 16 residues. Looked up from germline, CDR1 is LGHDT and CDR2 is YNNKEL (reference sequence). J gave up 0 bases and V 3 bases, and 5 bases lay outside the gene matches. The CDR3 DNA reads TGTGCCAGCAGCCATCGCGGGGGGCCGAGCACAGATACGCAGTATTTT. Translation gives CASSHRGGPSTDTQYF.

This clonotype was seen many times. The rearrangement joins TRBV30 to TRBJ1-1, with unresolved D. The ends were cut back, 3 bases at V and 3 bases at J, with 11 bases in the middle. This CDR3 has 13 amino acids. From germline, CDR1 is GTSNPN and CDR2 SVGIG (reference sequence). The CDR3: CAWSLQSDTEAFF. CDR3 sequence (DNA): TGTGCCTGGAGCCTACAGTCGGACACTGAAGCTTTCTTT. The full variable domain, rest sourced from reference TRBV30 and TRBJ1-1, is SQTIHQWPATLVQPVGSPLSLECTVEGTSNPNLYWYRQAAGRGLQLLFYSVGIGQISSEVPQNLSASRPQDRQFILSSKKLLLSDSGFYLCAWSLQSDTEAFFGQGTRLTVV.

This clonotype was observed a few times. The chain is built from TRBV9 and TRBJ2-2; D gene unclear. V was cut by 0 bases and J by 3 bases, with 3 bases left in between. The germline V gene encodes CDR1 SGDLS and CDR2 YYNGEE. CDR3 length: 13 amino acids. The CDR3 region has the DNA TGTGCCAGCAGCGTAGTCCACACCGGGGAGCTGTTTTTT. This sequence encodes CASSVVHTGELFF.

This clonotype has a handful of counts. This chain joins TRBV27 and TRBJ2-2, with D unresolved. The CDR3 has 16 residues. CDR1 is MNHEY, CDR2 SMNVEV, per germline (reference sequence). The V end lost 1 base, the J end lost 4 bases, and 13 bases lay between the germline ends. Here the CDR3 reads CASSLYPRRSTGELFF. The CDR3 region has the DNA TGTGCCAGCAGTTTATACCCTAGGAGATCCACCGGGGAGCTGTTTTTT.

In this sample, this clonotype turned up a few times. J is TRBJ1-1 and V is TRBV7-9, with no clear D. CDR1 is SEHNR, CDR2 FQNEAQ, per germline (reference sequence). There are 14 residues in the CDR3. V was shortened by 2 bases and J by 0 bases, with 7 bases between the two germline ends. CDR3 DNA: TGTGCCAGCAGCTTACACCGCTTGAACACTGAAGCTTTCTTT. As protein: CASSLHRLNTEAFF.

This sequence joins TRBV20-1 and TRBJ2-3, with TRBD2 matching 9 bases. Germline lookup yields CDR1 DFQATT and CDR2 SNEGSKA (reference sequence). V was pared by 3 bases and J by 2 bases, with 12 bases of the junction left unmatched. This CDR3 contains 17 residues. CDR3 DNA: TGCAGTGCTAGTGGGCGCGGGAGGGGGCCGAACACAGATACGCAGTATTTT. This translates into CSASGRGRGPNTDTQYF.

This clonotype occurred a few times. V usage is TRBV9 and J usage is TRBJ2-3, with D uncertain. V lost 0 bases, J lost 1 base, and 9 bases lay in between. Germline-derived CDR1 and CDR2 are SGDLS and YYNGEE. This CDR3 comprises 15 residues. CDR3 amino acids: CASSVAGSRTDTQYF. CDR3 nucleotide sequence: TGTGCCAGCAGCGTAGCGGGTTCCCGCACAGATACGCAGTATTTT.

The rearrangement joins TRBV21-1 to TRBJ1-2; the D call in the table, TRBD1, was not verified against the DNA. TRBV21-1 is classified as a pseudogene. This CDR3 region has 13 residues. CDR3 bases: TGTGCCAGCAAAGGACAGGGTTGCGATGGCTACACCTTC. It is translated as CASKGQGCDGYTF.

The chain recombines TRBV20-1 with TRBJ2-2; D perhaps matches TRBD1 (5 bases). Trimming removed 5 bases at V and 4 bases at J, with 11 bases between. Germline values: CDR1 DFQATT, CDR2 SNEGSKA (reference sequence). The CDR3 contains 13 residues. The CDR3 is CSAYKTATGELFF. In DNA form, the CDR3 reads TGCAGTGCTTACAAGACAGCCACCGGGGAGCTGTTTTTT.

With regard to this clonotype: Given a much more abundant clone one base away, this may be a read error. The chain has TRBV20-1 and TRBJ2-1; 12 nucleotides line up with TRBD2. The CDR3 is made up of 17 amino acids. Per the germline V gene, CDR1 is DFQATT and CDR2 is SNEGSKA (reference sequence). CDR3 in DNA: TGCTGTGCTAGCAGTCTAGCGGGGGGGAGCTCCTACAATGAGCAGTTCTTC. Translated: CCASSLAGGSSYNEQFF.

This clonotype showed up just a few times. This chain links TRBV29-1 with TRBJ2-7, with no clear D. V lost 6 bases to trimming and J lost 5 bases, with 14 bases between them. Germline lookup yields CDR1 SQVTM and CDR2 ANQGSEA. The CDR3 sequence is 12 residues long. DNA of the CDR3: TGCAGCGTCCTAATTTTCCAAAACGAGCAGTACTTC. It encodes CSVLIFQNEQYF.

J is TRBJ2-6 and V is TRBV6-2 or TRBV6-3; the D is unclear. The V gene's germline CDR1 is MNHEY and CDR2 SVGEGT. The CDR3 has 15 amino acids. The V end lost 5 bases, the J end lost 0 bases, and 8 bases lay between the germline ends. CDR3 DNA sequence: TGTGCCAGCAGTCGAGCCCCCTCTGGGGCCAACGTCCTGACTTTC. Its translation is CASSRAPSGANVLTF.

V usage is TRBV6-5 and J usage is TRBJ2-3; 7 bases match TRBD2. Germline-derived CDR1 and CDR2 are MNHEY and SVGAGI. CDR3 length: 17 amino acids. After removal of 4 bases from V and 0 bases from J, the junction contained 10 bases not matched to a gene. CDR3 protein: CASSSGRERTSTDTQYF. CDR3 bases: TGTGCCAGCAGTTCGGGGCGGGAGAGGACTAGCACAGATACGCAGTATTTT.

V and J are TRBV2 and TRBJ2-7; 11 bases map to TRBD1. The germline V gene encodes CDR1 SNHLY and CDR2 FYNNEI. V lost 11 bases and J lost 3; bases outside the gene matches: 3. This CDR3 comprises 12 residues. The CDR3 sequence is CAGGTGGYEQYF. CDR3 DNA sequence: TGTGCCGGCGGGACAGGGGGCTACGAGCAGTACTTC.

J is TRBJ2-7 and V is TRBV5-6, with D possibly matching TRBD2 (5 bases). Trimming cost V 6 bases and J 2 bases, with 15 bases left between them. This CDR3 comprises 14 residues. The germline CDR1 and CDR2 sequences are SGHDT and YYEEEE. The CDR3 DNA reads TGTGCCAGCACTGTGGCCGGGGTGGCCTACGAGCAGTACTTC. Its protein is CASTVAGVAYEQYF.